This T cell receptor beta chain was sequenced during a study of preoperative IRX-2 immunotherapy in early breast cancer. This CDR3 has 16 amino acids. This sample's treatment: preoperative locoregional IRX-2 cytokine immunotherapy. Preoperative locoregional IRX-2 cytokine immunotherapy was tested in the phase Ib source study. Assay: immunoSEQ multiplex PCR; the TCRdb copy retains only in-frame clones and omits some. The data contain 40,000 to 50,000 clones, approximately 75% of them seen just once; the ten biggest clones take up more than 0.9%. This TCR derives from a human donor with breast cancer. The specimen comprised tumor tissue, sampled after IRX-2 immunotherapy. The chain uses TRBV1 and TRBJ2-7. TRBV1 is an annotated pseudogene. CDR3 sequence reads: CASSQVGGNTAYEQYF. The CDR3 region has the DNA TGCGCCAGCAGCCAAGTAGGGGGGAATACCGCCTACGAGCAGTACTTC.